A single sample gave rise to the 15 T cell receptor beta chains below, sequenced in a study of persistence of HIV-infected CD4 T cells. Cells were stimulated nonspecifically with anti-CD3/anti-CD28 magnetic beads. Sorting of responding CD4+ T cells relied on upregulated CD40 ligand together with CD69. The libraries were made with immunoSEQ version 4 in survey mode. TCRdb's copy holds only in-frame clones and misses some; the assay was immunoSEQ multiplex PCR. Among around 47,000 clones listed, roughly 92% were seen once. These receptors are not linked to any known antigen. Sequencing was performed on CD4+ T cells sorted from PBMCs after approximately 20-hour stimulation, taken from a patient who received antiretroviral therapy. The receptors come from an adult man with HIV who was CMV-seropositive.

J is TRBJ2-4 and V is TRBV12-3 or TRBV12-4, with D perhaps matching TRBD1 or TRBD2 (5 bases each). The CDR3 covers 11 residues. Trimming left V 1 base short and J 15 bases short, with 10 bases between. This chain's CDR3 is CASSLGGFGYF. In DNA, the CDR3 is TGTGCCAGCAGTTTAGGGGGGTTTGGGTACTTC.

The sample holds one count of this clone. This chain links TRBV19 with TRBJ2-3; 10 bases match TRBD1. The CDR3 loop spans 16 amino acids. Germline CDR1 reads LNHDA; CDR2 reads SQIVND (reference sequence). The ends lost 11 bases at V and 2 bases at J; junction bases unmatched: 13. CDR3 nucleotide sequence: TGTGCCGCGTCACCCCCGGGACAGGGGAACACAGATACGCAGTATTTT. Protein sequence: CAASPPGQGNTDTQYF.

Regarding this clone: The junction shows a germline mismatch at one end, possibly a read error. This chain uses TRBV2 with TRBJ1-4; possibly TRBD1 for D (6 bases). The CDR3 length is 14 residues. Germline V gene sequence: CDR1 SNHLY, CDR2 FYNNEI. In DNA, the CDR3 is TGTGCCAGCAGGGAAGGGGGAGCTAATGAAAAACTGTTTTTT. Residues: CASREGGANEKLFF.

The rearrangement links TRBV7-3 to TRBJ2-5; TRBD2 aligns across 12 bases. Per germline, CDR1 SGHTA and CDR2 FQGTGA. This CDR3 has 16 amino acids. V was pared by 1 base and J by 4 bases, with 4 bases of the junction left unmatched. The CDR3: CASSLKTSGGGETQYF. The CDR3 DNA follows: TGTGCCAGCAGCTTAAAGACTAGCGGGGGCGGAGAGACCCAGTACTTC.

CDR3 in amino acids: CASSLDRLDTGELFF. CDR3 bases: TGTGCCAGCAGCTTGGACAGGTTGGACACCGGGGAGCTGTTTTTT. V is TRBV7-9 and J is TRBJ2-2; TRBD1 matches at 7 bases. This CDR3 spans 15 amino acids. CDR1 SEHNR and CDR2 FQNEAQ come from the germline V gene (reference sequence). The V gene end was trimmed by 3 bases and the J gene end by 3 bases; junction bases not matched to a gene: 4.

The chain employs TRBV2 and TRBJ2-7; D unresolved. Germline values: CDR1 SNHLY, CDR2 FYNNEI. V was shortened by 3 bases and J by 4 bases, with 7 bases between the two germline ends. The CDR3 contains 12 residues. CDR3 DNA sequence: TGTGCCAGCAGTGACGGTCCATACGAGCAGTACTTC. As protein: CASSDGPYEQYF.

The gene calls are TRBV10-2 and TRBJ1-6; TRBD1 agrees at 7 bases. The junction had 5 bases not matched to a gene; V was cut back by 5 bases and J by 4 bases. The CDR3 is made up of 15 amino acids. CDR1 and CDR2 from the germline V gene are WSHSY and SAAADI. The CDR3 DNA reads as TGCGCCAGCAGTCCCGGCAGGGGGTATAATTCACCCCTCCACTTT. Translation: CASSPGRGYNSPLHF.

This chain joins TRBV15 and TRBJ2-1, with a possible D match to TRBD2 (6 bases). This CDR3 is 15 amino acids long. V gave up 6 bases and J gave up 7 bases, with 19 bases separating them. Germline V CDR1 and CDR2: LNHNV, YYDKDF (reference sequence). The CDR3 DNA follows: TGTGCCACCAGGGATAACGGACTATTCCGGAATGAGCAGTTCTTC. This translates into CATRDNGLFRNEQFF. Full variable domain (remainder filled in from reference TRBV15 and TRBJ2-1): DAMVIQNPRYQVTQFGKPVTLSCSQTLNHNVMYWYQQKSSQAPKLLFHYYDKDFNNEADTPDNFQSRRPNTSFCFLDIRSPGLGDTAMYLCATRDNGLFRNEQFFGPGTRLTVL.

The J gene is TRBJ2-3, the V gene TRBV6-5; 7 positions match TRBD2. The CDR3 runs 14 residues. Germline-derived CDR1 and CDR2 are MNHEY and SVGAGI. Trimming at V came to 8 bases and at J to 1 base, leaving 6 bases not matched to a gene. The CDR3 nucleotides are TGTGCCAGCCGAGCCAGCGGGGGCACAGATACGCAGTATTTT. It specifies CASRASGGTDTQYF.

The rearrangement uses TRBV7-3 and TRBJ2-2, with D tentatively TRBD1 (6 bases). CDR1 and CDR2 (germline): SGHTA, FQGTGA. The CDR3 spans 15 residues. V was trimmed by 2 bases and J by 0 bases, leaving 7 bases between them. The CDR3, as DNA: TGTGCCAGCAGCTTATGGGGGCCGAACACCGGGGAGCTGTTTTTT. It specifies CASSLWGPNTGELFF.

The rearrangement uses TRBV30 and TRBJ1-4, with D tentatively TRBD1 (5 bases). CDR3 length equals 11 residues. The germline CDR1 and CDR2 sequences are GTSNPN and SVGIG (reference sequence). Trimming took 5 bases from V and 8 from J, leaving 9 bases between them. The CDR3 nucleotides are TGTGCCTGGGGGGCTGGGGAAAAACTGTTTTTT. It is translated as CAWGAGEKLFF.

This rearrangement joins TRBV28 to TRBJ2-7; perhaps TRBD1 as D (5 bases). Trimming pared 6 bases from V and 12 bases from J, leaving 21 bases between. The CDR3 totals 13 residues. Germline CDR1 MDHEN, CDR2 SYDVKM. CDR3 region: CASSTPKGYPGYF. In DNA form, the CDR3 reads TGTGCCAGCAGCACCCCTAAGGGGTACCCCGGGTACTTC.

V gene TRBV5-1 combines with J gene TRBJ2-4, with 8 nucleotides matching TRBD1. Germline V gene data show CDR1 as SGHRS and CDR2 as YFSETQ. The V segment lost 4 bases and the J segment 3 bases; nucleotides outside the gene matches: 6. The CDR3 sequence is 15 residues long. CDR3 sequence reads: CASSPDRVGKNIQYF. CDR3 nucleotide sequence: TGCGCCAGCAGCCCGGACAGGGTGGGCAAAAACATTCAGTACTTC.

The rearrangement uses TRBV5-4 and TRBJ2-1, with a weak D call TRBD1 (6 bases). CDR3 length: 15 residues. Germline V lookup: CDR1 SGHNT, CDR2 YYREEE (reference sequence). Trimming pared 5 bases from V and 0 bases from J, leaving 12 bases between. CDR3 DNA: TGTGCCAGCAGGCCCAGGGGAAGCTCCTACAATGAGCAGTTCTTC. Translating gives CASRPRGSSYNEQFF.

This sequence joins TRBV12-5 and TRBJ2-5; D remains unclear. Germline V gene lookup returns CDR1 LGHNT and CDR2 FRNRAP. The V end was cut by 3 bases, the J end by 7 bases, with 9 bases between. The CDR3 runs to 12 residues. The DNA for the CDR3 is TGTGCTAGTGGTTTTGGGTCAGGGACCCAGTACTTC. It codes for CASGFGSGTQYF.